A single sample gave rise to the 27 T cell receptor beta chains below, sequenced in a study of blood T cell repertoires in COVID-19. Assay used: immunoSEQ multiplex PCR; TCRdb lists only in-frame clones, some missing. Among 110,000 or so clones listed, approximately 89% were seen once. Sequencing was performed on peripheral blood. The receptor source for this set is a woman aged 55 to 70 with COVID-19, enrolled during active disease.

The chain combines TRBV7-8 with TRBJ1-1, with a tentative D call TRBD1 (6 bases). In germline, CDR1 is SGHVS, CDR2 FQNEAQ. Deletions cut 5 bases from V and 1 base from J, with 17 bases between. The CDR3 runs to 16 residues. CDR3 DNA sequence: TGTGCCAGCAGCCCTTACAGGGCTGGGGGGAACACTGAAGCTTTCTTT. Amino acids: CASSPYRAGGNTEAFF.

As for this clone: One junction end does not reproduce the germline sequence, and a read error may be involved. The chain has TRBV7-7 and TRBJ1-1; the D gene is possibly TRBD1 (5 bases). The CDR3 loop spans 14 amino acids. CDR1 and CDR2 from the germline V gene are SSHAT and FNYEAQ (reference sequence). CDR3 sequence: CASSTGGYGTEAFF. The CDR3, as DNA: TGTGCTAGCAGCACGGGGGGATACGGCACTGAAGCTTTCTTT.

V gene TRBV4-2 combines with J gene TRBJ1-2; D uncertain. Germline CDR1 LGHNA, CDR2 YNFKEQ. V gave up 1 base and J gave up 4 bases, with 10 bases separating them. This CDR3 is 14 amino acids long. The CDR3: CASSQGRKVYGYTF. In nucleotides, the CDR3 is TGTGCCAGCAGCCAAGGGCGGAAGGTCTATGGCTACACCTTC.

The CDR3 DNA sequence: TGCGCCAGCACGGTGGACAGGGAAGGGAGCACTGAAGCTTTCTTT. It specifies CASTVDREGSTEAFF. The genes are TRBV5-1 and TRBJ1-1, with 8 bases aligning to TRBD1. The CDR3 contains 15 residues. Germline lookup yields CDR1 SGHRS and CDR2 YFSETQ. The trim removed 6 bases at V and 4 bases at J, leaving 11 bases unmatched.

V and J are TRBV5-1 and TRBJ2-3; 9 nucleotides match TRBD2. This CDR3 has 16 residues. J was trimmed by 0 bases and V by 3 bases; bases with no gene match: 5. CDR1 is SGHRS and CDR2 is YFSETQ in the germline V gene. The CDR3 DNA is TGCGCCAGCAGCTCCATGACTAGCGGCAGCACAGATACGCAGTATTTT. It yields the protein CASSSMTSGSTDTQYF. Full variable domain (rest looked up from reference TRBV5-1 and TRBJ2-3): KAGVTQTPRYLIKTRGQQVTLSCSPISGHRSVSWYQQTPGQGLQFLFEYFSETQRNKGNFPGRFSGRQFSNSRSEMNVSTLELGDSALYLCASSSMTSGSTDTQYFGPGTRLTVL.

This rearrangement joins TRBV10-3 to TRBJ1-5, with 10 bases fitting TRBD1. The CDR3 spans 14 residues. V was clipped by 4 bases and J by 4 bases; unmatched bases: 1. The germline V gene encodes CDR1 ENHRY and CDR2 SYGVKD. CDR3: CAISADRGNQPQHF. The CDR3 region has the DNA TGTGCCATCAGTGCGGACAGGGGGAATCAGCCCCAGCATTTT.

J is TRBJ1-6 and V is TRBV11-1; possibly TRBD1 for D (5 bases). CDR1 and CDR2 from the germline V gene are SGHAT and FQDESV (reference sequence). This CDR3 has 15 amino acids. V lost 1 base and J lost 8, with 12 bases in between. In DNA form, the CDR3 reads TGTGCCAGCAGCTTAGTTTTTGGGGGGGATTCACCCCTCCACTTT. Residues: CASSLVFGGDSPLHF.

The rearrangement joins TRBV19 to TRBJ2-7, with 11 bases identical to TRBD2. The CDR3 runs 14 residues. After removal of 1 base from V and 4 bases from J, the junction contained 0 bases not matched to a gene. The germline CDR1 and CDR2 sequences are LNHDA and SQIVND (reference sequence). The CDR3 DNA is TGTGCCAGTAGTATAGCTAGCGGGGGGTACGAGCAGTACTTC. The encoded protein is CASSIASGGYEQYF.

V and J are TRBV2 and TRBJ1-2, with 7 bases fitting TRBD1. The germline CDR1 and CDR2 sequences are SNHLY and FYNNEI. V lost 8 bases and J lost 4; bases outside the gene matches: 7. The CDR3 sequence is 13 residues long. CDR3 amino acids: CASSRAGGYGYTF. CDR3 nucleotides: TGTGCCAGCTCTAGGGCAGGGGGCTATGGCTACACCTTC.

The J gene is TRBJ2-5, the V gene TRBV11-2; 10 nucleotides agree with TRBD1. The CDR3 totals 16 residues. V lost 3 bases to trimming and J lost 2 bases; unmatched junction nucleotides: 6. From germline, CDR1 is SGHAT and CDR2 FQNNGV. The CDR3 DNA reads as TGTGCCAGCAGCTTCCGGGACAGGGGACCTCAAGAGACCCAGTACTTC. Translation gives CASSFRDRGPQETQYF.

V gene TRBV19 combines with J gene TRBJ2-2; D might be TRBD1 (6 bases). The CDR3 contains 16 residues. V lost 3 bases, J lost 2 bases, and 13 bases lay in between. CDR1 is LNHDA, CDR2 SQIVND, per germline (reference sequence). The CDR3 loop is CASSISMDRNTGELFF. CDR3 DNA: TGTGCCAGTAGTATCTCTATGGACAGAAACACCGGGGAGCTGTTTTTT.

In nucleotides, the CDR3 is TGTGCCAGCAGCCCGTTGGCCGGGGATGGCTACACCTTC. It codes for CASSPLAGDGYTF. V is TRBV3-1 (or the pseudogene TRBV3-2) and J is TRBJ1-2, with D unresolved. Looked up from germline, CDR1 is LGHDT and CDR2 is YNNKEL (reference sequence). V lost 4 bases and J 6 bases, leaving 12 bases between the germline ends. The CDR3 covers 13 residues.

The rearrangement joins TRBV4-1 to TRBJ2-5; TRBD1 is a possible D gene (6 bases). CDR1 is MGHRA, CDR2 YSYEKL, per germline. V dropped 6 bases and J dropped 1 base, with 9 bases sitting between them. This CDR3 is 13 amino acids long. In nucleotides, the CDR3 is TGCGCCAGCAGGGACAGCGGCCAAGAGACCCAGTACTTC. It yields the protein CASRDSGQETQYF.

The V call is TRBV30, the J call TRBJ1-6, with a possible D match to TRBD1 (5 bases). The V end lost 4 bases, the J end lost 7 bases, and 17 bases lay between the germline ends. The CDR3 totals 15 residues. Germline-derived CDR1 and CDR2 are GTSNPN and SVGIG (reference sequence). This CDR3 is CAWIRRDFLNSPLHF. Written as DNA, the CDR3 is TGTGCCTGGATCAGACGGGACTTCTTGAATTCACCCCTCCACTTT.

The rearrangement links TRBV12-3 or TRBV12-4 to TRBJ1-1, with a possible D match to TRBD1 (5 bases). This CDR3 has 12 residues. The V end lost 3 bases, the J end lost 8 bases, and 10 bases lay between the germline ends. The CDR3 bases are TGTGCCAGCAGTTTTGGGGGAGGGGAAGCTTTCTTT. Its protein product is CASSFGGGEAFF.

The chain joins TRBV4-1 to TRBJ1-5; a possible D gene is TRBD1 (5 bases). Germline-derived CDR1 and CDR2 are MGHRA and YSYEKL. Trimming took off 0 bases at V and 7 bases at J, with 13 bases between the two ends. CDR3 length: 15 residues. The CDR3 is CASSQDGAGKQPQHF. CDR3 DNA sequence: TGCGCCAGCAGCCAAGATGGCGCAGGGAAGCAGCCCCAGCATTTT.

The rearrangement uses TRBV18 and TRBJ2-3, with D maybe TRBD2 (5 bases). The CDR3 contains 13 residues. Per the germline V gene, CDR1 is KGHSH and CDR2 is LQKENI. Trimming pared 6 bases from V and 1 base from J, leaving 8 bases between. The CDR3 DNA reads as TGTGCCAGCTCCCAGAGGGGCACAGATACGCAGTATTTT. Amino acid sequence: CASSQRGTDTQYF.

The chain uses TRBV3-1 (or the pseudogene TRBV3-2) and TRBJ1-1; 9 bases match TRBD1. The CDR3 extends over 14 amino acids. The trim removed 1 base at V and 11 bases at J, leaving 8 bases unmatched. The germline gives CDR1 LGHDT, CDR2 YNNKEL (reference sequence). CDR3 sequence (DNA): TGTGCCAGCAGCCAAGGGGCGGGGACAGGGTGGGCTTTCTTT. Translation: CASSQGAGTGWAFF.

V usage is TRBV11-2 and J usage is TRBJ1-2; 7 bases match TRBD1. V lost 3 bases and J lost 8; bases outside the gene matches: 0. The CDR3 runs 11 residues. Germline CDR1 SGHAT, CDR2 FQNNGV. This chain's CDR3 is CASSLDRGYTF. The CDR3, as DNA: TGTGCCAGCAGCTTGGACAGGGGCTACACCTTC.

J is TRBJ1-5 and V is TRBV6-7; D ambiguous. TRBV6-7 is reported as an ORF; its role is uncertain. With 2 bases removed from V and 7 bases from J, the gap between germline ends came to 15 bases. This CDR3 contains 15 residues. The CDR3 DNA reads TGTGCCAGCAGTTACCCCTGTGGTGTGCGGCAGCCCCAGCATTTT. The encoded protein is CASSYPCGVRQPQHF.

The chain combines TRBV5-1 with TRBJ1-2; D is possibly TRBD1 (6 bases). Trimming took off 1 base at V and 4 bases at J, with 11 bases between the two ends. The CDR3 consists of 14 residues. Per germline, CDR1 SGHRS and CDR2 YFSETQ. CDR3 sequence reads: CASSLTGLGYGYTF. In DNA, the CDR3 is TGCGCCAGCAGCTTGACAGGGCTCGGCTATGGCTACACCTTC.

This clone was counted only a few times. The CDR3 loop is CATSDIAESTDTQYF. In nucleotides, the CDR3 is TGTGCCACCAGTGATATAGCGGAGAGCACAGATACGCAGTATTTT. The chain combines TRBV24-1 with TRBJ2-3, with D perhaps TRBD2 (6 bases). In germline, CDR1 is KGHDR, CDR2 SFDVKD. V shed 3 bases and J shed 0 bases, with 9 bases lying between them. The CDR3 runs 15 residues.

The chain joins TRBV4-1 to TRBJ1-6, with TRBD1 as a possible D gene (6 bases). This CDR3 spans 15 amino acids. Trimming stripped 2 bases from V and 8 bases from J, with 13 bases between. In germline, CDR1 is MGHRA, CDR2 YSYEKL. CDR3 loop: CASSQSTGLDSPLHF. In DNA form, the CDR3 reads TGCGCCAGCAGCCAATCCACAGGGTTGGATTCACCCCTCCACTTT.

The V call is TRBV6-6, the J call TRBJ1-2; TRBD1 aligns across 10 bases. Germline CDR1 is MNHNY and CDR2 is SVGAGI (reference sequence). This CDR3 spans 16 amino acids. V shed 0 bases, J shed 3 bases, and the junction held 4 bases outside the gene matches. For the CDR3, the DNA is TGTGCCAGCAGTTACTCGAGACAGGGGGCCCACTATGGCTACACCTTC. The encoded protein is CASSYSRQGAHYGYTF.

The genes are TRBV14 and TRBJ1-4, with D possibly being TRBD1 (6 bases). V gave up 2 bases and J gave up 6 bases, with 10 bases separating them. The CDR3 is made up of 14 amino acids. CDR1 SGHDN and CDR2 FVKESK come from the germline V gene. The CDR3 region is CASSQRRGYEKLFF. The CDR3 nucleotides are TGTGCCAGCAGCCAACGCAGGGGTTATGAAAAACTGTTTTTT.

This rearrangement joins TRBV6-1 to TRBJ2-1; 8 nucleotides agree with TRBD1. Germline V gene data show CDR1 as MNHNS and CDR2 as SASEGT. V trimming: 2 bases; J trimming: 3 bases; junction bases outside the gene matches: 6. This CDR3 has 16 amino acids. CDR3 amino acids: CASSEYGDRYYNEQFF. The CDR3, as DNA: TGTGCCAGCAGTGAATATGGGGACAGGTACTACAATGAGCAGTTCTTC.

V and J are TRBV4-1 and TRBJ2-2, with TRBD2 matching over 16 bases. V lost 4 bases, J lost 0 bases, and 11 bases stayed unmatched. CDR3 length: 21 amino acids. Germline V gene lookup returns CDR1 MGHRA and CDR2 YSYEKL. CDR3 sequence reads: CASSLHSGTSGGDANTGELFF. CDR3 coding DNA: TGCGCCAGCAGCCTGCATTCCGGGACTAGCGGGGGGGACGCGAACACCGGGGAGCTGTTTTTT.